This TCR beta chain was profiled in a study of blood T cell repertoires in COVID-19. Study-wide context: Acute and convalescent COVID-19 specimens originated in the United States, Italy and Spain. In each case, the material was cDNA or gDNA derived from T cells, B-cell-depleted T cells, or PBMCs.

This clone came up a few times. Per the original data handling: It was from reference gene primer amplification that nucleated cell counts were estimated. TCRdb's table, derived via immunoSEQ multiplex PCR, lists solely in-frame clones and lacks some. V and J calls and clone size come straight from that table; D and trimming were deduced from the DNA. The sample has 85,000 to 120,000 clones; roughly four fifths are singletons. Germline values: CDR1 KGHDR, CDR2 SFDVKD. The CDR3 extends over 15 amino acids. With 9 bases removed from V and 2 bases from J, the gap between germline ends came to 16 bases. This clonotype was sampled from a man aged 35-49 years with active or convalescent COVID-19. The chain joins TRBV24-1 to TRBJ2-1; D perhaps matches TRBD1 (6 bases). The specimen sequenced was peripheral blood. DNA for the CDR3: TGTGCCACCGAGGTATTTACAGGGCCCTACAATGAGCAGTTCTTC. Translating it yields CATEVFTGPYNEQFF.